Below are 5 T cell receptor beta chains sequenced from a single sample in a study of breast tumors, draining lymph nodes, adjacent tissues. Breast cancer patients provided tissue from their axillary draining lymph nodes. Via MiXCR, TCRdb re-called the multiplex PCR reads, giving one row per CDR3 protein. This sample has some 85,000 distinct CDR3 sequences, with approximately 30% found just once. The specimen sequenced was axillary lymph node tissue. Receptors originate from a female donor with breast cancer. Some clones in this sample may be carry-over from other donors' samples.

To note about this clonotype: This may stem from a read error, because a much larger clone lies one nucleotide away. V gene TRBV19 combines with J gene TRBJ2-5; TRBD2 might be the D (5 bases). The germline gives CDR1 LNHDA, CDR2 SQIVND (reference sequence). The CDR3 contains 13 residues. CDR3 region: CASAGGQAETQHF. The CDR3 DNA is TGTGCCAGCGCGGGCGGCCAGGCCGAGACCCAGCACTTC.

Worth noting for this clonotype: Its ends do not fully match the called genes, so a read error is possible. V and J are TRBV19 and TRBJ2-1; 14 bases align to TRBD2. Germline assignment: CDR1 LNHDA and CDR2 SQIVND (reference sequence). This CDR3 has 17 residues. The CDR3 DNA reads TGTGCCACCGCTTCCGGGACTAGCGGGAGATCTTACAATGAGCAGTCCTTC. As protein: CATASGTSGRSYNEQSF.

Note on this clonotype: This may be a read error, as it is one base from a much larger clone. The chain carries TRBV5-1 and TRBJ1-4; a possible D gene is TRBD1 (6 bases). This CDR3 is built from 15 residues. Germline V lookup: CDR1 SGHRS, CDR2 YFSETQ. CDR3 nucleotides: TGCGCCGGCAGCCCCCGGCCCAACCAGGGGGAAAAACTGTTTTTT. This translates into CAGSPRPNQGEKLFF.

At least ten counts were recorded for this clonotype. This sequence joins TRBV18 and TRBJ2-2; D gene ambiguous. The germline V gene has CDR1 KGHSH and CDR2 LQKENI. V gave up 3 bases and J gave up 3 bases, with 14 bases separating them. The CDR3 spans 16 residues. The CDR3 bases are TGTGCCAGCTCACCGTCTTCGGCCGCGGACACCGGGGAGCTGTTTTTT. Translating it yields CASSPSSAADTGELFF.

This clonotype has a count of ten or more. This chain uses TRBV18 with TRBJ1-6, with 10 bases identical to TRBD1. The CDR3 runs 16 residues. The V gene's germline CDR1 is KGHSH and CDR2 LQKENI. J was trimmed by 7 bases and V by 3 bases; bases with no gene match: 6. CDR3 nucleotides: TGTGCCAGCTCACCCTCGGGACAGGGGCGCAATTCACCCCTCCACTTT. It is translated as CASSPSGQGRNSPLHF.